The 29 T cell receptor beta chains presented below share a single source sample, sequenced in a study of cytomegalovirus exposure and HLA in healthy donors (dated by TCRdb to the late 2010s). The library was prepared using the immunoSEQ multiplex PCR assay. A mixture of 60 forward primers for TCR Vbeta segments and 13 reverse primers for TCR Jbeta segments was used in the multiplex PCR. Held by TCRdb, this immuneACCESS table contains in-frame sequences only and omits some clones. Under half of the omission traces to an unresolved V gene where checked; the cause of the rest is unknown. For this sample there are roughly 190,000 clones; 80% appear just once. Less than 1.1% of the sample is taken by the ten largest. The material sequenced was PBMCs. Source of these receptors: a woman aged 40 to 50 in good health and CMV-seronegative.

This rearrangement joins TRBV13 to TRBJ1-1, with D perhaps TRBD1 (5 bases). This CDR3 is built from 15 residues. With 0 bases removed from V and 5 bases from J, the gap between germline ends came to 13 bases. Germline lookup yields CDR1 PRHDT and CDR2 FYEKMQ (reference sequence). CDR3 amino acids: CASSLGRMGRTEAFF. As DNA, the CDR3 is TGTGCCAGCAGCTTAGGCCGTATGGGGCGGACTGAAGCTTTCTTT.

The rearrangement uses TRBV30 and TRBJ1-6; unclear D gene. Trimming took off 3 bases at V and 7 bases at J, with 10 bases between the two ends. The CDR3 spans 13 residues. CDR1 is GTSNPN, CDR2 SVGIG, per germline (reference sequence). The CDR3, as DNA: TGTGCCTGGAGCCCAACAACGAATTCACCCCTCCACTTT. It is translated as CAWSPTTNSPLHF.

The chain uses TRBV19 and TRBJ1-2; D gene unclear. The germline CDR1 and CDR2 sequences are LNHDA and SQIVND (reference sequence). With 4 bases removed from V and 7 bases from J, the gap between germline ends came to 13 bases. The length of the CDR3 is 13 residues. This CDR3 reads CASSNWRSPGYTF. CDR3 coding DNA: TGTGCCAGTAGTAACTGGCGGAGCCCTGGCTACACCTTC.

V is TRBV14 and J is TRBJ2-2, with TRBD1 identical over 7 bases. Trimming took 4 bases from V and 5 from J; bases not matched to a gene: 10. Germline V gene lookup returns CDR1 SGHDN and CDR2 FVKESK. The CDR3 loop spans 16 amino acids. The CDR3 loop is CASSLTRQGGTGELFF. DNA of the CDR3: TGTGCCAGCAGCCTTACCCGACAGGGCGGAACCGGGGAGCTGTTTTTT. Looking up the rest from reference TRBV14 and TRBJ2-2 gives the full variable domain: EAGVTQFPSHSVIEKGQTVTLRCDPISGHDNLYWYRRVMGKEIKFLLHFVKESKQDESGMPNNRFLAERTGGTYSTLKVQPAELEDSGVYFCASSLTRQGGTGELFFGEGSRLTVL.

The chain combines TRBV7-8 with TRBJ2-7; 10 positions match TRBD1. There are 13 residues in the CDR3. J lost 3 bases, V lost 4 bases, and 0 bases had no gene match. In germline, CDR1 is SGHVS, CDR2 FQNEAQ. The CDR3 sequence: CASSWDRGYEQYV. The CDR3 bases are TGTGCCAGCAGCTGGGACAGGGGCTACGAGCAGTACGTC.

This chain connects TRBV7-9 to TRBJ2-7, with a weak D call TRBD2 (6 bases). CDR1 is SEHNR, CDR2 FQNEAQ, per germline (reference sequence). Trimming cost V 1 base and J 3 bases, with 13 bases left between them. This CDR3 is built from 15 residues. This CDR3 reads CASSLVGGAGYEQYF. The CDR3 nucleotides read TGTGCCAGCAGCTTAGTGGGCGGGGCGGGCTACGAGCAGTACTTC.

The rearrangement links TRBV19 to TRBJ2-1; D is unresolved. This CDR3 contains 14 residues. V lost 6 bases and J 3 bases, leaving 12 bases between the germline ends. CDR1 and CDR2 from the germline V gene are LNHDA and SQIVND (reference sequence). The CDR3: CASSPLPVYNEQFF. The CDR3 DNA reads TGTGCCAGTAGCCCCTTACCGGTCTACAATGAGCAGTTCTTC.

The V call is TRBV6-1, the J call TRBJ1-1; D is undetermined. CDR3 length: 13 residues. Trimming removed 3 bases from V and 11 bases from J, with 16 bases in between. Germline CDR1 and CDR2: MNHNS and SASEGT. The CDR3 DNA follows: TGTGCCAGCAGTGAGCGGGATCACCTCCACGCTTTCTTT. Residues: CASSERDHLHAFF.

On this clone itself: Germline and junction disagree at one end, which may indicate a read error. The gene calls are TRBV2 and TRBJ1-2; D perhaps matches TRBD1 (5 bases). Germline V gene lookup returns CDR1 SNHLY and CDR2 FYNNEI. The CDR3 is made up of 15 amino acids. The chain's CDR3 is CVSSLEPRARYGYTF. The CDR3 DNA sequence: TGTGTCAGCAGCTTGGAGCCCAGGGCGAGATATGGCTACACCTTC.

On this clone: Other DNA sequences in the same sample also yield this CDR3. The rearrangement joins TRBV30 to TRBJ2-3, with a weak D call TRBD2 (5 bases). The germline V gene encodes CDR1 GTSNPN and CDR2 SVGIG (reference sequence). Trimming cost V 4 bases and J 3 bases, with 8 bases left between them. There are 12 residues in the CDR3. CDR3 bases: TGTGCCTGGACGCCGGGGACAGATACGCAGTATTTT. Protein product: CAWTPGTDTQYF.

This clone was recorded a few times. This rearrangement joins TRBV7-2 to TRBJ2-1, with TRBD2 identical over 9 bases. This CDR3 has 15 residues. V trimming: 4 bases; J trimming: 3 bases; junction bases outside the gene matches: 4. Germline V lookup: CDR1 SGHTA, CDR2 FQGNSA. The CDR3 is CASSSASGDYNEQFF. The CDR3, as DNA: TGTGCCAGCAGCTCAGCTAGCGGGGACTACAATGAGCAGTTCTTC.

The gene calls are TRBV29-1 and TRBJ2-3, with 8 bases that match TRBD1. The CDR3 extends over 14 amino acids. The V and J ends lost 7 bases and 1 base, in that order; junction bases with no gene match: 7. Germline V gives CDR1 SQVTM, CDR2 ANQGSEA. The CDR3: CSGARGLGTDTQYF. For the CDR3, the DNA is TGCAGCGGGGCCAGGGGGCTAGGCACAGATACGCAGTATTTT.

The chain has TRBV6-5 and TRBJ2-7; 7 bases agree with TRBD1. Germline V gene lookup returns CDR1 MNHEY and CDR2 SVGAGI. Unmatched junction bases numbered 11, after V lost 6 bases and J lost 3 bases. The CDR3 is 15 amino acids. CDR3 loop: CASRADRDGGYEQYF. In DNA form, the CDR3 reads TGTGCCAGCAGAGCTGACAGGGATGGAGGCTACGAGCAGTACTTC.

There are a few counts of this clone. V gene TRBV7-2 combines with J gene TRBJ1-5, with D uncertain. Germline loops: CDR1 SGHTA, CDR2 FQGNSA. This CDR3 contains 15 residues. The V end lost 1 base, the J end lost 0 bases, and 7 bases lay between the germline ends. CDR3 coding DNA: TGTGCCAGCAGCTTAGACGGGAATAGCAATCAGCCCCAGCATTTT. Translation: CASSLDGNSNQPQHF.

This chain uses TRBV10-3 with TRBJ2-7; D unclear. Germline V gene data show CDR1 as ENHRY and CDR2 as SYGVKD. The CDR3 loop spans 13 amino acids. V gave up 0 bases and J gave up 6 bases, with 9 bases separating them. The CDR3 DNA reads TGTGCCATCAGTGAGTCGACGCGAGGCGAGCAGTACGTC. This encodes CAISESTRGEQYV.

This clone was seen only a few times. This chain links TRBV30 with TRBJ2-1; D is perhaps TRBD1 (6 bases). This CDR3 comprises 13 residues. Trimming took 2 bases from V and 4 from J, leaving 9 bases between them. Looked up from germline, CDR1 is GTSNPN and CDR2 is SVGIG (reference sequence). The CDR3 coding sequence is TGTGCCTGGAGTCCTGACAGGTACAATGAGCAGTTCTTC. Its translation is CAWSPDRYNEQFF. The variable domain in full, with the rest retrieved from reference TRBV30 and TRBJ2-1, is SQTIHQWPATLVQPVGSPLSLECTVEGTSNPNLYWYRQAAGRGLQLLFYSVGIGQISSEVPQNLSASRPQDRQFILSSKKLLLSDSGFYLCAWSPDRYNEQFFGPGTRLTVL.

V is TRBV2 and J is TRBJ2-7; 7 positions agree with TRBD1. Germline loops: CDR1 SNHLY, CDR2 FYNNEI. Trimming removed 8 bases from V and 9 bases from J; junction bases left unmatched: 10. The CDR3 runs 12 residues. CDR3 loop: CASPRDRVLQYV. For the CDR3, the DNA is TGTGCCAGCCCCCGGGACAGAGTTTTGCAGTACGTC.

Worth noting for this clone: At one end, the junction sequence differs from germline, possibly due to a read error. The V gene is TRBV30, the J gene TRBJ1-3, with TRBD1 matching 12 bases. The CDR3 covers 16 residues. Germline lookup yields CDR1 GTSNPN and CDR2 SVGIG (reference sequence). In DNA form, the CDR3 reads TGTGCCTGGAGCCCTGGGACAGGGGGCTCTGGAAACGCCATATATTTT. Its protein product is CAWSPGTGGSGNAIYF.

The DNA of the CDR3 is TGTGCCAGCAGCTTAAACCCGGGGCAGGGGAACCAGCCCCAGCATTTT. Its protein product is CASSLNPGQGNQPQHF. The chain uses TRBV7-2 and TRBJ1-5; perhaps TRBD1 as D (6 bases). Deletions cut 2 bases from V and 7 bases from J, with 18 bases between. This CDR3 region has 16 residues. The V gene's germline CDR1 is SGHTA and CDR2 FQGNSA.

This clone was observed a handful of times. This chain joins TRBV30 and TRBJ1-2, with 9 bases lining up with TRBD1. This CDR3 comprises 13 residues. The germline CDR1 and CDR2 sequences are GTSNPN and SVGIG (reference sequence). Trimming took 8 bases from V and 3 from J; bases not matched to a gene: 7. The CDR3 bases are TGTGCCAGGGGACAGGGCTTGGACTATGGCTACACCTTC. It is translated as CARGQGLDYGYTF. Using reference TRBV30 and TRBJ1-2 for the parts outside the CDR3, the full variable domain is SQTIHQWPATLVQPVGSPLSLECTVEGTSNPNLYWYRQAAGRGLQLLFYSVGIGQISSEVPQNLSASRPQDRQFILSSKKLLLSDSGFYLCARGQGLDYGYTFGSGTRLTVV.

The rearrangement uses TRBV6-6 and TRBJ2-7; TRBD2 agrees at 7 bases. Germline values: CDR1 MNHNY, CDR2 SVGAGI (reference sequence). The CDR3 spans 14 residues. V shed 5 bases and J 0 bases; nucleotides not matched to a gene: 4. The DNA for the CDR3 is TGTGCCAGCAGTCCCGGGGGGTACTCCTACGAGCAGTACTTC. This gives the protein CASSPGGYSYEQYF.

The rearrangement uses TRBV27 and TRBJ1-1, with no clear D. V lost 3 bases and J lost 9, with 11 bases in between. Germline CDR1 reads MNHEY; CDR2 reads SMNVEV (reference sequence). The CDR3 spans 12 residues. CDR3 in amino acids: CASSFSGLKAFF. The CDR3 DNA follows: TGTGCCAGCAGTTTCTCGGGTCTCAAAGCTTTCTTT.

V and J are TRBV4-3 and TRBJ1-2, with D hard to call. The CDR3 totals 15 residues. Germline CDR1 is LGHNA and CDR2 is YSLEER. V was clipped by 0 bases and J by 1 base, with 9 bases between them. DNA for the CDR3: TGCGCCAGCAGCCAAGATATCGGGGTTAACTATGGCTACACCTTC. This gives the protein CASSQDIGVNYGYTF.

The chain carries TRBV19 and TRBJ2-1; 8 nucleotides align to TRBD2. J lost 2 bases, V lost 4 bases, and 7 bases had no gene match. The CDR3 runs to 16 residues. Germline V gene lookup returns CDR1 LNHDA and CDR2 SQIVND (reference sequence). CDR3 amino acids: CASSTKREPPYNEQFF. The CDR3 bases are TGTGCCAGTAGTACGAAGCGGGAGCCCCCCTACAATGAGCAGTTCTTC.

V usage is TRBV29-1 and J usage is TRBJ2-7; a weak D match, TRBD1 (6 bases). Between the trimmed V and J ends, which lost 4 bases and 5 bases, there was a span of 18 bases. Germline-derived CDR1 and CDR2 are SQVTM and ANQGSEA. CDR3 length: 14 residues. As DNA, the CDR3 is TGCAGCGTTGTCAAATCTCGGCAGGGGAACGAGCAGTACTTC. Its protein product is CSVVKSRQGNEQYF.

The chain joins TRBV6-6 to TRBJ1-2, with 7 bases fitting TRBD1. The CDR3 extends over 16 amino acids. CDR1 and CDR2 (germline): MNHNY, SVGAGI (reference sequence). V dropped 4 bases and J dropped 3; count of bases not matched to a gene: 11. DNA for the CDR3: TGTGCCAGCAGTTCCTTATCAGGGGGATTTGACTATGGCTACACCTTC. Amino acid sequence: CASSSLSGGFDYGYTF.

The V gene is TRBV7-2, the J gene TRBJ2-5; the D gene is possibly TRBD1 (5 bases). CDR1 is SGHTA, CDR2 FQGNSA, per germline. The V end was cut by 5 bases, the J end by 5 bases, with 15 bases between. There are 14 residues in the CDR3. CDR3 region: CASSLGSGFETQYF. CDR3 DNA sequence: TGTGCCAGCAGCCTAGGTTCAGGGTTTGAGACCCAGTACTTC. Variable domain in full (rest from reference TRBV7-2 and TRBJ2-5): GAGVSQSPSNKVTEKGKDVELRCDPISGHTALYWYRQSLGQGLEFLIYFQGNSAPDKSGLPSDRFSAERTGGSVSTLTIQRTQQEDSAVYLCASSLGSGFETQYFGPGTRLLVL.

This chain connects TRBV19 to TRBJ1-5; D not resolved. CDR1 LNHDA and CDR2 SQIVND come from the germline V gene (reference sequence). The CDR3 has 15 residues. V was clipped by 6 bases and J by 3 bases, with 15 bases between them. As DNA, the CDR3 is TGTGCCAGTAGGGCAACGAGAGGGTACAATCAGCCCCAGCATTTT. Translating it yields CASRATRGYNQPQHF.

This clone was seen a handful of times. The junction departs from the called germline gene at one end, perhaps through a read error. The genes are TRBV5-4 and TRBJ1-5, with a tentative D call TRBD1 (6 bases). This CDR3 is 15 amino acids long. The germline CDR1 and CDR2 sequences are SGHNT and YYREEE (reference sequence). The CDR3 DNA reads as TGCGCCAGCAGCACCCGGTGGGAGGGGGATCAGCCCCAGCATTTT. Its translation is CASSTRWEGDQPQHF.